These 30 T cell receptor beta chains came from one sample sequenced in a study of human T cells and chemical hapten exposure. Time point meaning: patch test 1, 2 weeks after DPC sensitization. Treatment: therapeutic diphenylcyclopropenone sensitization with weekly scalp DPC. TCRdb redid the calling of the RACE reads with MiXCR, one entry per CDR3 protein. This table holds about 120,000 distinct CDR3 sequences, approximately 15% found once. Sequenced material: whole blood, taken in connection with sensitization to the hapten diphenylcyclopropenone (DPC). These TCRs come from a young man with alopecia areata. Some clones in this sample may be carry-over from other donors' samples.

In this sample, this clonotype turned up a few times. The gene calls are TRBV29-1 and TRBJ2-3, with 11 bases aligning to TRBD2. The V segment lost 1 base and the J segment 1 base; nucleotides outside the gene matches: 1. In germline, CDR1 is SQVTM, CDR2 ANQGSEA. The CDR3 has 15 amino acids. The DNA of the CDR3 is TGCAGCGTTGAAGTACTAGCGGGAGGCACAGATACGCAGTATTTT. Its protein product is CSVEVLAGGTDTQYF.

The table lists this clonotype with many counts. The chain employs TRBV7-8 and TRBJ2-2; 9 positions agree with TRBD1. CDR3 length: 14 amino acids. V shed 5 bases, J shed 5 bases, and the junction held 3 bases outside the gene matches. The germline CDR1 and CDR2 sequences are SGHVS and FQNEAQ. For the CDR3, the DNA is TGTGCCAGCAGCCGGACAGGGGTTACCGGGGAGCTGTTTTTT. It encodes CASSRTGVTGELFF.

This chain connects TRBV20-1 to TRBJ2-1; possibly TRBD2 for D (6 bases). Germline CDR1 is DFQATT and CDR2 is SNEGSKA (reference sequence). Trimming pared 3 bases from V and 5 bases from J, leaving 17 bases between. The CDR3 runs to 15 residues. The CDR3 bases are TGCAGTGCTAGCCCTGACTGGCGGGGAGACAATGAGCAGTTCTTC. It is translated as CSASPDWRGDNEQFF.

This clonotype turned up a few times. The V gene is TRBV20-1, the J gene TRBJ2-1; 15 nucleotides align to TRBD2. CDR1 is DFQATT and CDR2 is SNEGSKA in the germline V gene (reference sequence). The CDR3 has 17 residues. With 2 bases clipped from V and 7 bases from J, the junction kept 9 bases outside the gene matches. DNA of the CDR3: TGCAGTGCTAGATCCTATGGACTAGCGGGGGGGTCGAATGAGCAGTTCTTC. This encodes CSARSYGLAGGSNEQFF.

This clonotype was detected a few times. The chain carries TRBV7-9 and TRBJ2-7; TRBD1 aligns across 7 bases. V lost 4 bases, J lost 4 bases, and 7 bases stayed unmatched. Germline loops: CDR1 SEHNR, CDR2 FQNEAQ (reference sequence). The CDR3 has 14 amino acids. CDR3 residues: CASSSGDSFYEQYV. In DNA, the CDR3 is TGTGCCAGCAGCTCAGGGGACAGCTTTTACGAGCAGTACGTC.

This clonotype occurred a few times. The chain combines TRBV11-2 with TRBJ1-1, with TRBD1 matching over 7 bases. J lost 5 bases, V lost 2 bases, and 5 bases had no gene match. From germline, CDR1 is SGHAT and CDR2 FQNNGV. The CDR3 extends over 14 amino acids. The CDR3 here is CASSLFSRGTEAFF. CDR3 in DNA: TGTGCCAGCAGCTTATTCAGCAGGGGGACTGAAGCTTTCTTT.

This clonotype was seen only a few times. The genes are TRBV6-2 or TRBV6-3 and TRBJ1-5, with 7 nucleotides matching TRBD1. CDR1 and CDR2 from the germline V gene are MNHEY and SVGEGT. The CDR3 totals 15 residues. With 0 bases clipped from V and 7 bases from J, the junction kept 6 bases outside the gene matches. The CDR3, as DNA: TGTGCCAGCAGTTACTCGATGGACAGGAACCAGCCCCAGCATTTT. This gives the protein CASSYSMDRNQPQHF.

With regard to this clonotype: Since no conserved phenylalanine or tryptophan closes the CDR3, a read error is the likely cause. The V and J genes are TRBV6-2 or TRBV6-3 and TRBJ2-7, with D unclear. The CDR3 sequence is 15 residues long. Germline V lookup: CDR1 MNHEY, CDR2 SVGEGT. Deletions cut 3 bases from V and 2 bases from J, with 14 bases between. This CDR3 reads CASSYPRAHTYEQYC. The CDR3 DNA sequence: TGTGCCAGCAGTTATCCCAGAGCCCATACCTACGAGCAGTACTGC.

This clonotype was counted between two and nine times. The chain combines TRBV6-1 with TRBJ2-1; D call uncertain. CDR1 is MNHNS and CDR2 is SASEGT in the germline V gene. Trimming took off 2 bases at V and 3 bases at J, with 8 bases between the two ends. This CDR3 region has 14 residues. The CDR3: CASSEPGHYNEQFF. In DNA form, the CDR3 reads TGTGCCAGCAGTGAACCAGGCCACTACAATGAGCAGTTCTTC.

This clonotype has just a few counts. The CDR3 region is CASSPPNRGGRTEAFF. The CDR3, as DNA: TGTGCCAGCTCACCACCTAACAGGGGTGGACGGACTGAAGCTTTCTTT. The chain has TRBV18 and TRBJ1-1; 7 bases match TRBD1. The CDR3 runs 16 residues. Germline CDR1 reads KGHSH; CDR2 reads LQKENI. Trimming at V came to 0 bases and at J to 5 bases, leaving 9 bases not matched to a gene.

The gene calls are TRBV10-3 and TRBJ1-1; D ambiguous. The CDR3 length is 13 residues. V lost 6 bases, J lost 1 base, and 9 bases lay in between. The germline V gene has CDR1 ENHRY and CDR2 SYGVKD. CDR3 residues: CAISTIGNTEAFF. The CDR3 coding sequence is TGTGCCATCAGCACCATTGGGAACACTGAAGCTTTCTTT.

The chain uses TRBV4-1 and TRBJ2-5; 7 bases are shared with TRBD1. The trim removed 4 bases at V and 1 base at J, leaving 6 bases unmatched. This CDR3 comprises 15 residues. Germline lookup yields CDR1 MGHRA and CDR2 YSYEKL. CDR3 residues: CASSPTGTAQETQYF. As DNA, the CDR3 is TGCGCCAGCAGCCCCACGGGGACAGCCCAAGAGACCCAGTACTTC.

This clonotype was seen a few times. V usage is TRBV4-3 and J usage is TRBJ1-4; D is undetermined. CDR1 and CDR2 from the germline V gene are LGHNA and YSLEER. Between the trimmed V and J ends, which lost 0 bases and 8 bases, there was a span of 16 bases. The CDR3 loop spans 16 amino acids. The CDR3 DNA reads TGCGCCAGCAGCCAAGATCCAGCTCCAATCTGGGAAAAACTGTTTTTT. It translates to CASSQDPAPIWEKLFF.

Many counts were recorded for this clonotype. The chain carries TRBV4-3 and TRBJ1-3; the match to TRBD1 covers 8 bases. V gave up 4 bases and J gave up 8 bases; unmatched junction bases: 4. Germline V gene data show CDR1 as LGHNA and CDR2 as YSLEER. The CDR3 spans 13 residues. CDR3 sequence: CASSLQGGDTIYF. CDR3 nucleotides: TGCGCCAGCAGCCTACAGGGGGGAGACACCATATATTTT.

In DNA form, the CDR3 reads TGTGCCAGCAGCTTAGGGCTAGCGGGGAGCACAGATACGCAGTATTTT. Translation gives CASSLGLAGSTDTQYF. V gene TRBV7-2 combines with J gene TRBJ2-3; TRBD2 matches 9 bases. The CDR3 spans 16 residues. From germline, CDR1 is SGHTA and CDR2 FQGNSA. After removal of 1 base from V and 0 bases from J, the junction contained 2 bases not matched to a gene.

This clonotype has a handful of counts. J is TRBJ2-2 and V is TRBV5-4, with D unclear. This CDR3 has 13 amino acids. V was trimmed by 1 base and J by 3 bases, leaving 4 bases between them. Germline V gene lookup returns CDR1 SGHNT and CDR2 YYREEE (reference sequence). CDR3 sequence reads: CASSLIDTGELFF. The CDR3 DNA is TGTGCCAGCAGCTTGATTGACACCGGGGAGCTGTTTTTT.

The CDR3 bases are TGTGCCAGCAGCCAAGAACGGATAGGAGCAGATACGCAGTATTTT. Residues: CASSQERIGADTQYF. The rearrangement joins TRBV14 to TRBJ2-3, with no clear D. Germline V CDR1 and CDR2: SGHDN, FVKESK. CDR3 length: 15 residues. V shed 0 bases and J shed 4 bases, with 11 bases lying between them.

The gene calls are TRBV20-1 and TRBJ1-1; D gene ambiguous. Germline values: CDR1 DFQATT, CDR2 SNEGSKA (reference sequence). The CDR3 is 12 residues long. Trimming stripped 0 bases from V and 1 base from J, with 3 bases between. DNA for the CDR3: TGCAGTGCTAGAGACGAGAACACTGAAGCTTTCTTT. The encoded protein is CSARDENTEAFF.

The chain employs TRBV7-2 and TRBJ1-1; D is ambiguous. Germline V gives CDR1 SGHTA, CDR2 FQGNSA. Trimming stripped 1 base from V and 8 bases from J, with 8 bases between. This CDR3 comprises 12 residues. The CDR3: CASSLGREEAFF. The CDR3 bases are TGTGCCAGCAGCTTAGGGAGGGAAGAAGCTTTCTTT.

The CDR3 coding sequence is TGTGCCAGCAGTGAAACCGGGAGAAACACAGATACGCAGTATTTT. Protein product: CASSETGRNTDTQYF. The chain joins TRBV6-4 to TRBJ2-3, with TRBD2 as a possible D gene (6 bases). The germline gives CDR1 MRHNA, CDR2 SNTAGT. The CDR3 spans 15 residues. Deletions cut 3 bases from V and 2 bases from J, with 12 bases between.

This clonotype appeared a few times. The J gene is TRBJ1-6, the V gene TRBV5-5; D may be TRBD1 (5 bases). There are 17 residues in the CDR3. Per germline, CDR1 SGHKS and CDR2 YYEKEE (reference sequence). Trimming cost V 6 bases and J 5 bases, with 21 bases left between them. Here the CDR3 DNA reads TGTGCCAGCACCCCCCTAGGGGCAGGGCCAAATAATTCACCCCTCCACTTT. Residues: CASTPLGAGPNNSPLHF. Variable domain in full (rest from reference TRBV5-5 and TRBJ1-6): DAGVTQSPTHLIKTRGQQVTLRCSPISGHKSVSWYQQVLGQGPQFIFQYYEKEERGRGNFPDRFSARQFPNYSSELNVNALLLGDSALYLCASTPLGAGPNNSPLHFGNGTRLTVT.

This clonotype showed up just a few times. CDR3 in amino acids: CASSPLTGNSGNTIYF. CDR3 DNA: TGTGCCAGCAGTCCCCTTACAGGAAACTCTGGAAACACCATATATTTT. J is TRBJ1-3 and V is TRBV27; tentatively, D is TRBD1 (5 bases). Looked up from germline, CDR1 is MNHEY and CDR2 is SMNVEV (reference sequence). The CDR3 contains 16 residues. V lost 5 bases and J lost 0, with 14 bases in between.

This clonotype was counted a few times. The gene calls are TRBV7-2 and TRBJ2-3; the D call may be TRBD1 or TRBD2 (5 bases each). CDR3 length: 16 amino acids. Per germline, CDR1 SGHTA and CDR2 FQGNSA. V was pared by 1 base and J by 1 base, with 12 bases between. The CDR3 region is CASSLGPGARTDTQYF. DNA for the CDR3: TGTGCCAGCAGCTTAGGCCCCGGGGCCCGCACAGATACGCAGTATTTT.

This clonotype was found a few times. This chain joins TRBV4-3 and TRBJ2-6; D unresolved. Trimming shortened V by 0 bases and J by 5 bases, and 17 bases separated the two germline ends. The CDR3 totals 18 residues. The germline CDR1 and CDR2 sequences are LGHNA and YSLEER. CDR3 protein: CASSQERTDLWRANVLTF. CDR3 sequence (DNA): TGCGCCAGCAGCCAAGAGAGGACGGACCTCTGGCGGGCCAACGTCCTGACTTTC.

This sequence joins TRBV5-6 and TRBJ2-3; 8 bases agree with TRBD1. Germline V gene lookup returns CDR1 SGHDT and CDR2 YYEEEE. CDR3 length: 13 residues. J gave up 4 bases and V 2 bases, and 0 bases lay outside the gene matches. DNA for the CDR3: TGTGCCAGCAGCTTACAGGGGGCAGATACGCAGTATTTT. Translating it yields CASSLQGADTQYF.

This clonotype was picked up a small number of times. The chain couples TRBV11-2 to TRBJ1-4; D uncertain. This CDR3 contains 15 residues. Germline CDR1 is SGHAT and CDR2 is FQNNGV. The V gene lost 7 bases and the J gene lost 3 bases, with 15 bases spanning the gap. CDR3 in DNA: TGTGCCAGCACCCGTAGTGGCAGTTCTAATGAAAAACTGTTTTTT. Translated: CASTRSGSSNEKLFF.

This clonotype was observed at least ten times. The J gene is TRBJ2-7, the V gene TRBV29-1; D is uncertain. V lost 0 bases, J lost 3 bases, and 9 bases lay in between. Looked up from germline, CDR1 is SQVTM and CDR2 is ANQGSEA. The CDR3 has 13 amino acids. The CDR3 DNA sequence: TGCAGCGTTGAAGATGGGTCTGTCTACGAGCAGTACTTC. It is translated as CSVEDGSVYEQYF.

This clonotype showed up many times. CDR3: CASSSGGANVLTF. The CDR3 region has the DNA TGTGCCAGCAGCTCCGGTGGGGCCAACGTCCTGACTTTC. The chain has TRBV5-4 and TRBJ2-6; D is uncertain. V was pared by 3 bases and J by 3 bases, with 4 bases between. The CDR3 loop spans 13 amino acids. Germline loops: CDR1 SGHNT, CDR2 YYREEE (reference sequence).

This clonotype was recorded at least ten times. The chain recombines TRBV15 with TRBJ2-5, with D uncertain. The V and J ends lost 3 bases and 4 bases respectively, with 9 bases between them. Germline values: CDR1 LNHNV, CDR2 YYDKDF (reference sequence). The CDR3 totals 13 residues. The CDR3 here is CATSRGIGETQYF. In nucleotides, the CDR3 is TGTGCCACCAGCAGGGGTATTGGAGAGACCCAGTACTTC.

This chain links TRBV11-2 with TRBJ1-1, with 9 nucleotides matching TRBD1. The CDR3 is 15 amino acids. J was trimmed by 5 bases and V by 1 base; bases with no gene match: 5. Germline CDR1 and CDR2: SGHAT and FQNNGV. The CDR3 here is CASSLVLTGGTEAFF. Written as DNA, the CDR3 is TGTGCCAGCAGCTTAGTTTTGACAGGGGGGACTGAAGCTTTCTTT.